This TCR beta chain was recorded in a study of CD8 T cells in ankylosing spondylitis. General study findings and limits: A TCR beta motif of several highly homologous variants appeared characteristic of ankylosing spondylitis blood. Reportedly, disease-linked clones are significantly enriched in ankylosing spondylitis patients' matched synovial fluid. Disease-linked clones had a CD8+ phenotype and relatively low frequency in peripheral blood. Some motif variants had been reported before (in reactive arthritis synovial fluid and blood).

To note about this clonotype: Its matching antigen is unknown.

The germline V gene encodes CDR1 DFQATT and CDR2 SNEGSKA (reference sequence). This CDR3 is built from 18 residues. The ends lost 1 base at V and 0 bases at J; junction bases unmatched: 10. Molecular-barcoded quantitative 5'-RACE produced these TCR beta libraries. A single record per CDR3 protein comes from TCRdb applying MiXCR to the 5' RACE reads. The sample yields around 890,000 distinct CDR3 sequences, approximately 10% seen once. This TCR came from a male donor with ankylosing spondylitis. Sequencing input: blood, either unsorted or a sorted T cell fraction (not recorded which). J is TRBJ2-1 and V is TRBV20-1, with TRBD2 identical over 9 bases. The CDR3 loop is CSARVAGGHLSSYNEQFF. In DNA form, the CDR3 reads TGCAGTGCTAGAGTGGCGGGAGGGCACTTGAGCTCCTACAATGAGCAGTTCTTC.